This T cell receptor (beta chain) derives from a study of Graves' ophthalmopathy and Graves' hyperthyroidism. General study findings and limits: Ophthalmopathy progression prediction by the model yielded a sensitivity of approximately 71% and a specificity of 72.22%.

Between the trimmed V and J ends, which lost 0 bases and 4 bases, there was a span of 9 bases. This CDR3 contains 14 residues. Details on this clonotype: Antigen specificity is unknown.

CDR3 regions of TCR beta were amplified from RNA transcripts. The first round was an RT-PCR with HTBI primers, and the second round was a multiplex PCR. TCRdb passed the multiplex PCR reads through MiXCR, listing each CDR3 protein once. The sample consists of just over 600,000 distinct CDR3 sequences, 22% of them appearing once. The chain recombines TRBV12-3 or TRBV12-4 with TRBJ1-1, with D perhaps matching TRBD1 (5 bases). The TCR comes from a woman aged 18-35 years with stable Graves' hyperthyroidism. Some clones in this sample may be carry-over from other donors' samples. The sequencing sample was made of peripheral blood. CDR3 loop: CASSLAQRGTEAFF. The CDR3 DNA reads TGTGCCAGCAGTTTAGCACAGAGGGGCACTGAAGCTTTCTTT.